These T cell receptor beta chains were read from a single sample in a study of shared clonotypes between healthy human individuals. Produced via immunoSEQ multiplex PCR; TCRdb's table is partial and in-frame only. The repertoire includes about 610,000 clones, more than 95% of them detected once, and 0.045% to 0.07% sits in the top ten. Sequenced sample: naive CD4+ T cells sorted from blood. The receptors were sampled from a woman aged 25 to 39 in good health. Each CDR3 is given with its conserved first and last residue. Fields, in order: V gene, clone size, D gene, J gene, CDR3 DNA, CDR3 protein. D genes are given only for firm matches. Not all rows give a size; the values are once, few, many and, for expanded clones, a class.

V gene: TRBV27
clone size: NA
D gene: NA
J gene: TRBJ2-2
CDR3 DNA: TGTGCCAGCAGTTGGGGACTGAACACCGGGGAGCTGTTTTTT
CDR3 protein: CASSWGLNTGELFF

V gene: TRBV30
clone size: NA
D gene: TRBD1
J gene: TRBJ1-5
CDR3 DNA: TGTGCCTGGGAACAGGGGGCGGGGGGCAATCAGCCCCAGCATTTT
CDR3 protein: CAWEQGAGGNQPQHF

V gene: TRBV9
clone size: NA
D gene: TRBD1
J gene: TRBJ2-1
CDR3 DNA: TGTGCCAGCACCGCTCGGGACAGGGCCCGGGATGAGCAGTTCTTC
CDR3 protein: CASTARDRARDEQFF

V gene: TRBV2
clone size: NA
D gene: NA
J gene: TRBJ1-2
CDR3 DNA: TGTGCCAGCATGCAGGGCGTAGCTAACTATGGCTACACCTTC
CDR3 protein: CASMQGVANYGYTF

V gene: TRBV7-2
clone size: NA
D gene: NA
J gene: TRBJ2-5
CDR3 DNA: TGTGCCAGCAGCTTAGTAGCGGCCCCCCAAGAGACCCAGTACTTC
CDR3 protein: CASSLVAAPQETQYF

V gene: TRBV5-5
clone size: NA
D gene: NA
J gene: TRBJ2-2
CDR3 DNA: TGTGCCAGCAGCTTGCTGGGAGCCTTGGGTACCGGGGAGCTGTTTTTT
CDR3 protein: CASSLLGALGTGELFF

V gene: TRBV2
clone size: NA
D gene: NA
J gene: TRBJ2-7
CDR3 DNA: TGTGCCAGCAGGGGTGAAGGGATCTACGAGCAGTACTTC
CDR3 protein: CASRGEGIYEQYF

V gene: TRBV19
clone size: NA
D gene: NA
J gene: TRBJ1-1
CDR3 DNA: TGTGCCAGTGCGCCATCAGTAGTTAACACTGAAGCTTTCTTT
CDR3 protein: CASAPSVVNTEAFF

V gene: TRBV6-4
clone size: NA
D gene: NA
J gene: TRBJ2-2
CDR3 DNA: TGTGCCACCCGGCGGGATGGCACCGGGGAGCTGTTTTTT
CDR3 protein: CATRRDGTGELFF

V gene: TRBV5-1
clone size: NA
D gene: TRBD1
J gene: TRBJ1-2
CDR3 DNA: TGCGCCAGCAGCTTGCCACAGGGGTCTAACTATGGCTACACCTTC
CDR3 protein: CASSLPQGSNYGYTF

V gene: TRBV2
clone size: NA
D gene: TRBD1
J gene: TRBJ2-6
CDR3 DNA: TGTGCCAGCAGTGAATTGGGACAGGGCTCTGGGGCCAACGTCCTGACTTTC
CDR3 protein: CASSELGQGSGANVLTF

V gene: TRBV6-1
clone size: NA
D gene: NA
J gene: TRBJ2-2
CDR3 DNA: TGTGCCAGCACCAGGATGGGTAACACCGGGGAGCTGTTTTTT
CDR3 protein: CASTRMGNTGELFF

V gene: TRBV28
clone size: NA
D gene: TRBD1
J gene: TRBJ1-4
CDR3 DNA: TGTGCCAGCGACAGGGGGCAGGGGGAAAAACTGTTTTTT
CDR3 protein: CASDRGQGEKLFF

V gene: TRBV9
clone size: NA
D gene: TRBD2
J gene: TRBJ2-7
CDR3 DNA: TGTGCCAGCAGCGGAAAGACTAGCGGGAGGGCTCTCGACGAGCAGTACTTC
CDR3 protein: CASSGKTSGRALDEQYF

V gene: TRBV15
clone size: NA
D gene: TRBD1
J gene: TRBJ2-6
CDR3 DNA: TGTGCCACCAGCAGAGATCGGACAGGGTTTCCCAATTCCCCTTTCTCTGGGGCCAACGTCCTGACTTTC
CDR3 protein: CATSRDRTGFPNSPFSGANVLTF

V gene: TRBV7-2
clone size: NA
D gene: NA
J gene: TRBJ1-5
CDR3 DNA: TGTGCCAGCAGCTTAGGACCCCAAGTCAAGCCCCAGCATTTT
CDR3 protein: CASSLGPQVKPQHF

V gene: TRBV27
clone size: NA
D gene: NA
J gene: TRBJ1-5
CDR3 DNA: TGTGCCAGCAGTTTACGGAGGACCGCGGATAGCAATCAGCCCCAGCATTTT
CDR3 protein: CASSLRRTADSNQPQHF

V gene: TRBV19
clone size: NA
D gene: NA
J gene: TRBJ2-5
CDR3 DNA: TGTGCCAGTAGTACCTACTCTAGAGAGACCCAGTACTTC
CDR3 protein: CASSTYSRETQYF

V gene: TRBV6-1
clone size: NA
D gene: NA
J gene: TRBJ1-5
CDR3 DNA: TGTGCCAGCAGTGCCGACAGGCTCCAGCATTTT
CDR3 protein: CASSADRLQHF

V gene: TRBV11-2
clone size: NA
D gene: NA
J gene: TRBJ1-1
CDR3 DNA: TGTGCCAGCAGCTTAGTTGGGGGGGACACTGAAGCTTTCTTT
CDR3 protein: CASSLVGGDTEAFF

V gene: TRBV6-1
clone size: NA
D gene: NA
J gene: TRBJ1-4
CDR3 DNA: TGTGCCAGCAGTGCAGGCGTTGTGGGGGAAAAACTGTTTTTT
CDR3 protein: CASSAGVVGEKLFF

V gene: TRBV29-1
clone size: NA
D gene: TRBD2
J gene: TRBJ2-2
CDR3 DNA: TGCAGCGCACAAGGGGGACTAGCGGGAGATTGGTACACCGGGGAGCTGTTTTTT
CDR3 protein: CSAQGGLAGDWYTGELFF

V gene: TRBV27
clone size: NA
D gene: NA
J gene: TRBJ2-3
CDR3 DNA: TGTGCCAGCAGTATGATTGTATGGGGGGGCACAGATACGCAGTATTTT
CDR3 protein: CASSMIVWGGTDTQYF

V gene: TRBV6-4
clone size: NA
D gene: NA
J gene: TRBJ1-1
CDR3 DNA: TGTGCCAGCAGTGACCAGATGAACACTGAAGCTTTCTTT
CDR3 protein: CASSDQMNTEAFF

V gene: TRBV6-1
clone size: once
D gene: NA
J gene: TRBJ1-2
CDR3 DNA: TGTGCCAGCAGTGAAGACAGGGATGGAGTACGAGGCTACACCTTC
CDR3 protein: CASSEDRDGVRGYTF

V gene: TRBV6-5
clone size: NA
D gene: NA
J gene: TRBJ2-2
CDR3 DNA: TGTGCCAGCAGTCGGCAGGGGAACACCGGGGAGCTGTTTTTT
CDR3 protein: CASSRQGNTGELFF

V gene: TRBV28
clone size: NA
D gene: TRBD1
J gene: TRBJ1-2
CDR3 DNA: TGTGCCAGCAGGGACAGGGTTCAAGGCGGCTACACCTTC
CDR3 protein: CASRDRVQGGYTF

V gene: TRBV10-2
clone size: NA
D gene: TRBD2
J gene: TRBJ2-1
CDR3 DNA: TGCGCCAGCAGATTAGCGGGAGGGCATGAGCAGTTCTTC
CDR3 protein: CASRLAGGHEQFF

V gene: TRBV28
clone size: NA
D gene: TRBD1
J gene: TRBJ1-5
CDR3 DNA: TGTGCCAGCAGTATCTCGGGACAGGGCATCCAGCCCCAGCATTTT
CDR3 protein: CASSISGQGIQPQHF

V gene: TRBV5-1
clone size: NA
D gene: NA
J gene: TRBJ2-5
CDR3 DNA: TGCGCCAGCCGGACGGAGGGCGGAGAGACCCAGTACTTC
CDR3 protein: CASRTEGGETQYF

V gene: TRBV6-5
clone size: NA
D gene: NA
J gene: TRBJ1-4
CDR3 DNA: TGTGCCAGCAGTCTGGGAGTCACTAATGAAAAACTGTTTTTT
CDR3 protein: CASSLGVTNEKLFF

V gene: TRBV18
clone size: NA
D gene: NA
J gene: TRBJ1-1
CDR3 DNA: TGTGCCAGCTCACCACAGACAGAGACGAACACTGAAGCTTTCTTT
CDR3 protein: CASSPQTETNTEAFF

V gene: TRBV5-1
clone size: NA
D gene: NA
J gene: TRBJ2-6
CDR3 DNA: TGCGCCAGCAGTGGGGCCCCGTTCCTTCGGGCCAACGTCCTGACTTTC
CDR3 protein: CASSGAPFLRANVLTF

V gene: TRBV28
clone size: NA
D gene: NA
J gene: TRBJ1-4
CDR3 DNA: TGTGCCAGCAGTTCGGGGGGGGCTAATGAAAAACTGTTTTTT
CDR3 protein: CASSSGGANEKLFF

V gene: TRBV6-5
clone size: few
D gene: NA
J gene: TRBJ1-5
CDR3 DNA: TGTGCCAGCAGTTACTCGAAAAGCCAGCCCCAGCATTTT
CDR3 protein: CASSYSKSQPQHF

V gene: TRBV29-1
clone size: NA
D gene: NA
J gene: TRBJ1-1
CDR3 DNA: TGCAGCGTATGGACAGACAACGCTGAAGCTTTCTTT
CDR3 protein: CSVWTDNAEAFF

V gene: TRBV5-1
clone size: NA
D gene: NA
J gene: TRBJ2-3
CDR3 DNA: TGCGCCAGCAGCTTGCCCGGGTCCACAGATACGCAGTATTTT
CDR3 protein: CASSLPGSTDTQYF

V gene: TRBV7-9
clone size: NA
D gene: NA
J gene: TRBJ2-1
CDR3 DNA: TGTGCCAGCAGCTTCGGGAATACCTACAATGAGCAGTTCTTC
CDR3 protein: CASSFGNTYNEQFF

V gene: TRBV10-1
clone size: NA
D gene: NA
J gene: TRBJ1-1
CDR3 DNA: TGCGCCAGCAGCAGGGGTCCTACTGAAGCTTTCTTT
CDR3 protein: CASSRGPTEAFF

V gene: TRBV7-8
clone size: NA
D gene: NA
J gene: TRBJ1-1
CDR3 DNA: TGTGCCAGCAGCTTAGGTCCGGGGGCCATGAACACTGAAGCTTTCTTT
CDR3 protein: CASSLGPGAMNTEAFF